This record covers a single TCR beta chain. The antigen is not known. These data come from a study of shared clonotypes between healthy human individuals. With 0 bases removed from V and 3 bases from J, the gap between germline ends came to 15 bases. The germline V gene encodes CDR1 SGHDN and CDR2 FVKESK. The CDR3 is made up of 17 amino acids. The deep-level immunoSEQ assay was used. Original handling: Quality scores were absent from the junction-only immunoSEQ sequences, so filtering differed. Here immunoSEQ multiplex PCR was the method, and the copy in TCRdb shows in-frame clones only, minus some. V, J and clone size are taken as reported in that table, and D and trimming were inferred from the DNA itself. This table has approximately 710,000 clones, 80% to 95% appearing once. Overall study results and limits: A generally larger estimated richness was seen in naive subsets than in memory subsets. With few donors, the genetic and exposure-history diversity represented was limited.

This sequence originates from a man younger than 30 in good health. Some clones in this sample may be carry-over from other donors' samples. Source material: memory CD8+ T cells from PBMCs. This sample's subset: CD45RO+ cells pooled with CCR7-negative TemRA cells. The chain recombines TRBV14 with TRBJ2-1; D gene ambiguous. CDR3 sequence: CASSQERPAVNYNEQFF. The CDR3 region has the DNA TGTGCCAGCAGCCAAGAACGGCCGGCCGTCAACTACAATGAGCAGTTCTTC.